This T cell receptor beta chain comes out of a study of shared clonotypes between healthy human individuals. Study results and limitations: Across a handful of donors, naive CD4 shared approximately 4.5%, naive CD8 more than 3%, memory CD4 2% to 2.5%, memory CD8 0.4%.

Note on this clone: The target antigen is unknown.

Splitting of each subset's genomic DNA was done evenly across several immunoSEQ plates. Generated by immunoSEQ multiplex PCR, the TCRdb table keeps only in-frame clones and is missing some. The sample includes over 850,000 clones, around 78% of them seen just once. The CDR3 runs 11 residues. Germline loops: CDR1 MDHEN, CDR2 SYDVKM. V was clipped by 7 bases and J by 7 bases, with 7 bases between them. The receptor was derived from a man between 18 and 35 years old in good health. Some clones in this sample may be carry-over from other donors' samples. Sample: memory CD4+ T cells from PBMCs. The subset is: CD45RA-negative fraction. The J gene is TRBJ1-4, the V gene TRBV28; no clear D. DNA for the CDR3: TGTGCCAGCACCGAGCGTGAAAAACTGTTTTTT. It specifies CASTEREKLFF.